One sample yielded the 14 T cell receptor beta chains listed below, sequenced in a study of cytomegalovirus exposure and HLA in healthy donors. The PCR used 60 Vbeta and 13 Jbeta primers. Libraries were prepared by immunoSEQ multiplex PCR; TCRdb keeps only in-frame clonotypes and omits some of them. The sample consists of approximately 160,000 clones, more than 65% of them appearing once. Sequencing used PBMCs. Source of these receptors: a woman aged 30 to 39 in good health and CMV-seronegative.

CDR3 nucleotides: TGCAGCGTCGCCGGGACTAGCGGAATCGAGCAGTTCTTC. It encodes CSVAGTSGIEQFF. V gene TRBV29-1 combines with J gene TRBJ2-1; TRBD2 matches at 11 bases. The germline V gene has CDR1 SQVTM and CDR2 ANQGSEA. CDR3 length: 13 amino acids. The ends lost 6 bases at V and 10 bases at J; junction bases unmatched: 8.

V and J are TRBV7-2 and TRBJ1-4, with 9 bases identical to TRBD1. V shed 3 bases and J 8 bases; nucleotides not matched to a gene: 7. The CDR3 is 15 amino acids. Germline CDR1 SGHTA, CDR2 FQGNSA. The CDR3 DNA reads TGTGCCAGCAGCTTCTCCGGGACAGGGTACGAAAAACTGTTTTTT. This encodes CASSFSGTGYEKLFF.

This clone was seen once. Written as DNA, the CDR3 is TGTGCCAGCAGCGGGGAGGGAGCGGGGGCCGGCACAGATACGCAGTATTTT. Its protein is CASSGEGAGAGTDTQYF. The J gene is TRBJ2-3, the V gene TRBV2, with 8 bases that match TRBD2. Trimming at V came to 6 bases and at J to 1 base, leaving 12 bases not matched to a gene. Germline V lookup: CDR1 SNHLY, CDR2 FYNNEI. The CDR3 totals 17 residues.

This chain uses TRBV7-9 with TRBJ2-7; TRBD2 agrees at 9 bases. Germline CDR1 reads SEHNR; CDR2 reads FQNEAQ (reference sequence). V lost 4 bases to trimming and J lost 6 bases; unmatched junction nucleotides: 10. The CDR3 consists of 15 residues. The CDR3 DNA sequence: TGTGCCAGCAGCTCTGGGCGGGAGGGCCCCCTCGAGCAGTACTTC. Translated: CASSSGREGPLEQYF.

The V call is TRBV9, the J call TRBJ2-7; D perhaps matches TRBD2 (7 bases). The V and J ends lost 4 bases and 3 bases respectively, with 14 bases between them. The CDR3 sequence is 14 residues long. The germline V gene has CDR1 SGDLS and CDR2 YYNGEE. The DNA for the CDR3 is TGTGCCAGCAGCCCAAGGGGGGGCTTCTACGAGCAGTACTTC. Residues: CASSPRGGFYEQYF.

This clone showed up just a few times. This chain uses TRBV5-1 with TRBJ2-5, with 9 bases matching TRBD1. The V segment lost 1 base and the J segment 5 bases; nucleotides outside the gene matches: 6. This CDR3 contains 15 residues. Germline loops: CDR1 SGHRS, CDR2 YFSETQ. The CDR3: CASSLFGTGRETQYF. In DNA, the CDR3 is TGCGCCAGCAGCTTGTTCGGGACAGGGAGGGAGACCCAGTACTTC.

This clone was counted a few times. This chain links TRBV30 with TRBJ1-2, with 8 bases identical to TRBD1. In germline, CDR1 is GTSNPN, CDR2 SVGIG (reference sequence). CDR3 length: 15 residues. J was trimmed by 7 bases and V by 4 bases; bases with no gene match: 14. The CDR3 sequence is CAWTVFGQGAIGYTF. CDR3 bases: TGTGCCTGGACTGTTTTTGGGCAGGGGGCAATTGGCTACACCTTC.

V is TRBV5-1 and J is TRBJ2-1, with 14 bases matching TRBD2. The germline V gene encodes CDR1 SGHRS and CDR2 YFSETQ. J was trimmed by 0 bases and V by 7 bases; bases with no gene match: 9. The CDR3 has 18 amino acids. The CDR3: CASLRLAGGASSYNEQFF. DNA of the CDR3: TGCGCCAGCCTTCGACTAGCGGGGGGGGCGAGCTCCTACAATGAGCAGTTCTTC.

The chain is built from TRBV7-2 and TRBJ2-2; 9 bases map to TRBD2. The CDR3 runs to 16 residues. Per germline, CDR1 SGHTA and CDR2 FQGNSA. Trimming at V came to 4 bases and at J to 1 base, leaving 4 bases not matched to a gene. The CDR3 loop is CASSSRLAVNTGELFF. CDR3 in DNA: TGTGCCAGCAGCTCCCGACTAGCGGTGAACACCGGGGAGCTGTTTTTT.

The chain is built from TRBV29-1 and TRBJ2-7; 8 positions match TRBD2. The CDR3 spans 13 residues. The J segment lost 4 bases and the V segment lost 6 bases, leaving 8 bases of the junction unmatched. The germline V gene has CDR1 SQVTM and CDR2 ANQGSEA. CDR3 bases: TGCAGCGTCGGACTAGCTCCAGGGTACGAGCAGTACTTC. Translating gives CSVGLAPGYEQYF.

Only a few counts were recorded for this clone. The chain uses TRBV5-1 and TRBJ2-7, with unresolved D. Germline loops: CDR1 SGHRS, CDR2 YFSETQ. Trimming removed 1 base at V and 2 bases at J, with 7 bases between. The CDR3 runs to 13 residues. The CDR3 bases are TGCGCCAGCAGCTTGAGCACAGCCTACGAGCAGTACTTC. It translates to CASSLSTAYEQYF.

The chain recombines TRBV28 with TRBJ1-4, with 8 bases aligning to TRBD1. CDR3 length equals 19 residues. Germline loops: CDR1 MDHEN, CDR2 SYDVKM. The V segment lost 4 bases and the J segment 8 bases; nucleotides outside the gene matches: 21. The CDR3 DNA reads TGTGCCAGCAGTTGGGGCAAACAAGGACAGGGACGAAGGAGGGAAAAACTGTTTTTT. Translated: CASSWGKQGQGRRREKLFF.

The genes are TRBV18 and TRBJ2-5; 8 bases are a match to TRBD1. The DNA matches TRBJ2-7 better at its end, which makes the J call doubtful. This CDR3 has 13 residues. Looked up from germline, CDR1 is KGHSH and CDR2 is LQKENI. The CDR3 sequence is CASAGTGLYEQYF. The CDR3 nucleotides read TGTGCCAGCGCCGGGACAGGCCTCTACGAGCAGTACTTC.

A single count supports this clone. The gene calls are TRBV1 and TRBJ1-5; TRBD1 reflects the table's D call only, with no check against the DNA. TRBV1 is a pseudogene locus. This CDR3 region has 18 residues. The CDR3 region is CTSSHPDRGFYSNQPQHF. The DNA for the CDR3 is TGCACCAGCAGCCATCCAGACAGGGGATTTTATAGCAATCAGCCCCAGCATTTT.